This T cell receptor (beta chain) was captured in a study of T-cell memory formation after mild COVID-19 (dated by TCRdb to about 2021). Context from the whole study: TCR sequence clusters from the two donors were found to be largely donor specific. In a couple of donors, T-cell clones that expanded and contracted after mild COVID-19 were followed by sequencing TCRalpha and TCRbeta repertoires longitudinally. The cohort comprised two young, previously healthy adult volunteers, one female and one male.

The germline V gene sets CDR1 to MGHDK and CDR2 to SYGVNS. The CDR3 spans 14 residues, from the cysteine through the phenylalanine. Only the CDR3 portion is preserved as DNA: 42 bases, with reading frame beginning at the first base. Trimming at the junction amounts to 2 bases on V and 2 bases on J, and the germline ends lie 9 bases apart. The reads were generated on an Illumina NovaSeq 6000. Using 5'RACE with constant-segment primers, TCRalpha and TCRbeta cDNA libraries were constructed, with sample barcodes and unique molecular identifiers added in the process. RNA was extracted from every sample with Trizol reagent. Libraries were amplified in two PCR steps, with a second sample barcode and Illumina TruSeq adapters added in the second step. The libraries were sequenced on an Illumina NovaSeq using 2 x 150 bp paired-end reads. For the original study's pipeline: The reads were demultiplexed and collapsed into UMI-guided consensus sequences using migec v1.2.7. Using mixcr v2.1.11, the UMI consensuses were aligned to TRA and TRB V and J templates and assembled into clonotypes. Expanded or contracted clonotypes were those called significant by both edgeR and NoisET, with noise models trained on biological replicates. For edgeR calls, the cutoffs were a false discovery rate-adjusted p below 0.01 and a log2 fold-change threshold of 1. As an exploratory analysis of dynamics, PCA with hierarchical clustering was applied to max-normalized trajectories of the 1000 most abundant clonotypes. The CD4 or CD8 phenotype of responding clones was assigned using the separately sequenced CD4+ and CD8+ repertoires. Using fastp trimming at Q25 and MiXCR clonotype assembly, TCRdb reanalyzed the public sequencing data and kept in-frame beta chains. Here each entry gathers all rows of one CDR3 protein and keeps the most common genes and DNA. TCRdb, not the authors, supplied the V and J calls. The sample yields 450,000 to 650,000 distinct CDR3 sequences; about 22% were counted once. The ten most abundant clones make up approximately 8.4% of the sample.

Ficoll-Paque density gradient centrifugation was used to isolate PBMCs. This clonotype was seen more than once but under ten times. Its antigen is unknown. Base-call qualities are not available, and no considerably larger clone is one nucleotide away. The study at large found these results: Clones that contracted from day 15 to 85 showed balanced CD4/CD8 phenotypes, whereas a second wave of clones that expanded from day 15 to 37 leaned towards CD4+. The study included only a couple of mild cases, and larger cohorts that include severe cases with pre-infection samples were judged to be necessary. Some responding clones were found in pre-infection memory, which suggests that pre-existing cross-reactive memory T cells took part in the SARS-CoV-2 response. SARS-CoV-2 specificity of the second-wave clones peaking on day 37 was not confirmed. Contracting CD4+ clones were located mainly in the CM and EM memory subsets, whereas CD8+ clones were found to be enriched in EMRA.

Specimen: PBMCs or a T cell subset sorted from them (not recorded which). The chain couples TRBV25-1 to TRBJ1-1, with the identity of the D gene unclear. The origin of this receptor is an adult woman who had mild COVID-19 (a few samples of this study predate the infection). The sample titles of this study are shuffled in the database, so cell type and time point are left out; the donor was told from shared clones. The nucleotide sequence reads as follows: TGTGCCAGCAGTGAAGAGGGTCTAAACACTGAAGCTTTCTTT. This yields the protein CASSEEGLNTEAFF. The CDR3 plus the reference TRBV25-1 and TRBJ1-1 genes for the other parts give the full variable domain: EADIYQTPRYLVIGTGKKITLECSQTMGHDKMYWYQQDPGMELHLIHYSYGVNSTEKGDLSSESTVSRIRTEHFPLTLESARPSHTSQYLCASSEEGLNTEAFFGQGTRLTVV.